Below, 14 T cell receptor beta chains from the same sample are listed, as sequenced in a study of shared clonotypes between healthy human individuals. As defined, naive CD8 cells were CD45RO-negative and positively selected for CCR7, with terminally differentiated effector memory CD45RA+ cells excluded. Assay: immunoSEQ multiplex PCR; the TCRdb copy retains only in-frame clones and omits some. Among approximately 2,000,000 clones listed, approximately 92% were seen once. Sequenced input: naive CD8+ T cells from PBMCs. These receptors were collected from a man between 18 and 35 years old in good health. Some clones in this sample may be carry-over from other donors' samples.

This clone was counted a single time. The V gene is TRBV27, the J gene TRBJ1-2; tentative D call: TRBD1 (6 bases). This CDR3 region has 13 residues. The germline V gene encodes CDR1 MNHEY and CDR2 SMNVEV (reference sequence). The V end was cut by 6 bases, the J end by 4 bases, with 12 bases between. DNA for the CDR3: TGTGCCAGCAGGCCTTTAGGGGGCTATGGCTACACCTTC. The encoded protein is CASRPLGGYGYTF.

This clone came up once. This chain joins TRBV7-2 and TRBJ2-1, with 10 bases aligning to TRBD2. CDR1 is SGHTA and CDR2 is FQGNSA in the germline V gene. CDR3 size: 13 residues. V gave up 1 base and J gave up 9 bases; unmatched junction bases: 0. The CDR3 region is CASSLVAGGEQFF. For the CDR3, the DNA is TGTGCCAGCAGCTTAGTAGCGGGGGGTGAGCAGTTCTTC.

A single count supports this clone. The rearrangement uses TRBV7-9 and TRBJ2-7; TRBD1 matches at 8 bases. Losses at the gene ends were 5 bases for V and 3 bases for J; bases not matched to a gene: 6. Germline lookup yields CDR1 SEHNR and CDR2 FQNEAQ (reference sequence). The CDR3 is made up of 14 amino acids. The CDR3 is CASSPRTGRYEQYF. For the CDR3, the DNA is TGTGCCAGCAGCCCCCGGACAGGGCGCTACGAGCAGTACTTC.

The chain uses TRBV30 and TRBJ2-2; the match to TRBD2 covers 11 bases. Germline CDR1 and CDR2: GTSNPN and SVGIG (reference sequence). The CDR3 covers 15 residues. Trimming cost V 5 bases and J 5 bases; bases outside gene matches: 7. The CDR3 DNA sequence: TGTGCCTGGGACCTAGCGGGAGGCGCAACCGGGGAGCTGTTTTTT. This codes for CAWDLAGGATGELFF.

The rearrangement uses TRBV27 and TRBJ2-1; TRBD2 agrees at 7 bases. V dropped 9 bases and J dropped 7; count of bases not matched to a gene: 12. Germline V gene sequence: CDR1 MNHEY, CDR2 SMNVEV (reference sequence). This CDR3 region has 14 residues. CDR3 region: CASSRAGAPNEQFF. In DNA form, the CDR3 reads TGTGCCAGTAGTCGGGCGGGAGCGCCGAATGAGCAGTTCTTC.

This chain connects TRBV25-1 to TRBJ1-2, with D maybe TRBD1 (5 bases). CDR1 is MGHDK and CDR2 is SYGVNS in the germline V gene. This CDR3 is 15 amino acids long. Trimming pared 6 bases from V and 4 bases from J, leaving 18 bases between. CDR3 DNA sequence: TGTGCCAGCAGGGACCCAGGGAGCCCAGGCTATGGCTACACCTTC. Its protein product is CASRDPGSPGYGYTF.

This chain links TRBV5-1 with TRBJ2-7, with D perhaps being TRBD1 or TRBD2 (6 bases each). CDR1 SGHRS and CDR2 YFSETQ come from the germline V gene. The CDR3 is made up of 16 amino acids. The ends were cut back, 0 bases at V and 0 bases at J, with 13 bases in the middle. CDR3 DNA: TGCGCCAGCAGCTTGGCTTCCCGGGGGCTCTCCTACGAGCAGTACTTC. Translating gives CASSLASRGLSYEQYF.

This clone has just one count. CDR3 sequence: CASSPTSQGREKLFF. The CDR3 DNA sequence: TGTGCCAGCAGTCCCACGTCCCAGGGACGTGAAAAACTGTTTTTT. The gene calls are TRBV13 and TRBJ1-4; tentatively, D is TRBD1 (5 bases). The CDR3 totals 15 residues. Germline V gene lookup returns CDR1 PRHDT and CDR2 FYEKMQ (reference sequence). Deletions cut 6 bases from V and 7 bases from J, with 18 bases between.

The CDR3 region has the DNA TGTGCCAGCAGCTACTGGGGGACAGGGGGCCATGAGCAGTTCTTC. Translating gives CASSYWGTGGHEQFF. The gene calls are TRBV11-3 and TRBJ2-1; 12 nucleotides line up with TRBD1. The germline V gene has CDR1 SGHNT and CDR2 YENEEA. CDR3 size: 15 residues. V shed 4 bases, J shed 8 bases, and the junction held 6 bases outside the gene matches.

This clone is a singleton in its sample. The rearrangement links TRBV5-1 to TRBJ2-1; no clear D gene. Between the trimmed V and J ends, which lost 1 base and 7 bases, there was a span of 9 bases. The germline CDR1 and CDR2 sequences are SGHRS and YFSETQ. The CDR3 loop spans 13 amino acids. The CDR3 is CASSLNGGNEQFF. The CDR3 nucleotides read TGCGCCAGCAGCTTGAACGGTGGGAATGAGCAGTTCTTC.

The V and J genes are TRBV18 and TRBJ1-5, with D tentatively TRBD1 (6 bases). V shed 3 bases and J shed 6 bases, with 21 bases lying between them. CDR1 and CDR2 from the germline V gene are KGHSH and LQKENI. The CDR3 runs 17 residues. The CDR3 spells CASSPDYLTGWGQPQHF. CDR3 coding DNA: TGTGCCAGCTCACCCGACTACTTGACAGGATGGGGTCAGCCCCAGCATTTT.

This chain links TRBV27 with TRBJ2-7, with D possibly matching TRBD1 (6 bases). Per germline, CDR1 MNHEY and CDR2 SMNVEV (reference sequence). The CDR3 is made up of 16 amino acids. The V end lost 3 bases, the J end lost 2 bases, and 17 bases lay between the germline ends. For the CDR3, the DNA is TGTGCCAGCAGTTTGGGTCGTCAGGGGTTACCCTACGAGCAGTACTTC. Translation: CASSLGRQGLPYEQYF.

This chain connects TRBV25-1 to TRBJ1-2; D is perhaps TRBD1 (6 bases). The CDR3 runs to 15 residues. Trimming left V 7 bases short and J 10 bases short, with 25 bases between. Per the germline V gene, CDR1 is MGHDK and CDR2 is SYGVNS. The DNA for the CDR3 is TGTGCCAGCACCAGGAGTGGGGGGCCCCTAATGGACTACACCTTC. Translation: CASTRSGGPLMDYTF.

The V call is TRBV13, the J call TRBJ2-3; D assignment may be TRBD1 or TRBD2 (6 bases each). Trimming pared 5 bases from V and 1 base from J, leaving 19 bases between. Germline CDR1 is PRHDT and CDR2 is FYEKMQ (reference sequence). The CDR3 is made up of 17 amino acids. This CDR3 reads CASSPRGGPGRTDTQYF. DNA of the CDR3: TGTGCCAGCAGCCCCCGTGGGGGGCCCGGCCGCACAGATACGCAGTATTTT.